This T cell receptor (beta chain) was found in a study of cytomegalovirus exposure and HLA in healthy donors. Findings of the study overall: In an earlier analysis, about 87% or about 30%: the productive usage of most TCR beta V segments. Presence/absence analyses supposed approximately even sequencing depth among donors.

Of note for this clone: Its antigen remains unidentified.

Nominally healthy donors provided the samples, though records likely missed some immune exposures. Germline CDR1 reads MNHEY; CDR2 reads SMNVEV (reference sequence). The CDR3 covers 13 residues. Trimming removed 5 bases from V and 1 base from J, with 8 bases in between. Primers for the PCR totalled 60 Vbeta and 13 Jbeta. Sequencing used immunoSEQ multiplex PCR; TCRdb keeps in-frame clones, though not all of them. The sample carries some 170,000 clones, 77% recorded once. Specimen: PBMCs. This sequence joins TRBV27 and TRBJ1-1, with a tentative D call TRBD1 (5 bases). This clonotype was obtained from a woman aged 30 to 39 in good health and CMV-seronegative. The CDR3 DNA follows: TGTGCCAGCAGTCACGACAGGAACACTGAAGCTTTCTTT. Residues: CASSHDRNTEAFF.